One sample yielded the 28 T cell receptor beta chains listed below, sequenced in a study of T cell repertoires in cytomegalovirus infection. TCRdb ran MiXCR on the reads and lists one entry per CDR3 protein. The sample yields approximately 700,000 distinct CDR3 sequences, roughly 36% seen once. Input material: PBMCs. All receptors come from a human donor in good health (CMV status not recorded). Some clones in this sample may be carry-over from other donors' samples.

The chain couples TRBV5-1 to TRBJ1-2; 9 positions agree with TRBD1. Germline CDR1 reads SGHRS; CDR2 reads YFSETQ. With V trimmed by 4 bases and J by 8 bases, 6 bases remained unmatched. The CDR3 spans 13 residues. CDR3 sequence: CASSEGQGWGYTF. The CDR3 bases are TGCGCCAGCAGCGAAGGACAGGGGTGGGGCTACACCTTC.

The table lists this clonotype with many counts. The chain recombines TRBV7-2 with TRBJ1-1; tentatively, D is TRBD1 (6 bases). Trimming cost V 5 bases and J 8 bases, with 12 bases left between them. Per the germline V gene, CDR1 is SGHTA and CDR2 is FQGNSA. This CDR3 contains 12 residues. In DNA, the CDR3 is TGTGCCAGCAGCCCACAGGGAAACGAAGCTTTCTTT. Protein sequence: CASSPQGNEAFF.

This clonotype occurred a few times. V usage is TRBV10-3 and J usage is TRBJ2-1; D is uncertain. The V end lost 10 bases, the J end lost 9 bases, and 22 bases lay between the germline ends. The germline CDR1 and CDR2 sequences are ENHRY and SYGVKD. This CDR3 region has 14 residues. The DNA of the CDR3 is TGTGCCACCCTCCAATATGGCCAGACCGGTGAGCAGTTCTTC. The encoded protein is CATLQYGQTGEQFF.

This clonotype was seen a handful of times. The gene calls are TRBV5-4 and TRBJ1-1; weak D call: TRBD1 (6 bases). This CDR3 has 16 amino acids. V lost 3 bases and J lost 1, with 16 bases in between. Germline V gene lookup returns CDR1 SGHNT and CDR2 YYREEE (reference sequence). In nucleotides, the CDR3 is TGTGCCAGCAGCTCGATAGATAAGACAGGGAACACTGAAGCTTTCTTT. Translated: CASSSIDKTGNTEAFF.

Written as DNA, the CDR3 is TGCGCCAGCAGCCAAGATTTCGCGGCTTTCTTT. This translates into CASSQDFAAFF. J is TRBJ1-1 and V is TRBV4-1, with D unclear. Germline V CDR1 and CDR2: MGHRA, YSYEKL. The CDR3 contains 11 residues. V was pared by 0 bases and J by 11 bases, with 7 bases between.

A few counts support this clonotype. This chain connects TRBV4-1 to TRBJ1-1; D call uncertain. V was clipped by 1 base and J by 5 bases, with 14 bases between them. The CDR3 spans 15 residues. Germline assignment: CDR1 MGHRA and CDR2 YSYEKL. DNA for the CDR3: TGCGCCAGCAGCCAAGTCCCAGGTCCCGGGACTGAAGCTTTCTTT. Translation gives CASSQVPGPGTEAFF.

J is TRBJ2-1 and V is TRBV27; 10 bases are a match to TRBD2. In germline, CDR1 is MNHEY, CDR2 SMNVEV (reference sequence). V trimming: 6 bases; J trimming: 4 bases; junction bases outside the gene matches: 3. This CDR3 spans 14 amino acids. The CDR3 loop reads CASSTTSGYNEQFF. CDR3 DNA: TGTGCCAGCAGCACGACTAGCGGGTACAATGAGCAGTTCTTC.

The CDR3 coding sequence is TGTGCCAGCAGTTTGGGTCAGATCCTCTATGGCTACACCTTC. Its translation: CASSLGQILYGYTF. The chain carries TRBV12-3 or TRBV12-4 and TRBJ1-2; D gene unclear. Trimming stripped 3 bases from V and 4 bases from J, with 12 bases between. The CDR3 totals 14 residues.

V usage is TRBV28 and J usage is TRBJ2-7; weak D call: TRBD1 (5 bases). The CDR3 runs to 13 residues. Germline V gene lookup returns CDR1 MDHEN and CDR2 SYDVKM. Trimming cost V 6 bases and J 2 bases, with 11 bases left between them. The CDR3 DNA follows: TGTGCCAGCAGGGCGACAGCTACCTACGAGCAGTACTTC. Translation gives CASRATATYEQYF.

This clonotype was recorded many times. The chain combines TRBV11-2 with TRBJ1-1; TRBD1 matches at 7 bases. Per germline, CDR1 SGHAT and CDR2 FQNNGV. The CDR3 is 15 residues long. The J segment lost 0 bases and the V segment lost 4 bases, leaving 5 bases of the junction unmatched. The CDR3 DNA follows: TGTGCCAGCAGCTCGGACAGGAAAATGAACACTGAAGCTTTCTTT. Protein sequence: CASSSDRKMNTEAFF.

This chain joins TRBV29-1 and TRBJ1-2; 9 nucleotides match TRBD1. CDR3 length equals 14 residues. Germline assignment: CDR1 SQVTM and CDR2 ANQGSEA. V was pared by 0 bases and J by 10 bases, with 9 bases of the junction left unmatched. The CDR3 nucleotides read TGCAGCGTTGAAGAACAGGGACAGGGAGGTGTCTACACCTTC. Translation gives CSVEEQGQGGVYTF.

The chain links TRBV5-1 to TRBJ2-5; no firm D call. Trimming cost V 4 bases and J 2 bases, with 12 bases left between them. In germline, CDR1 is SGHRS, CDR2 YFSETQ. The CDR3 has 14 amino acids. The CDR3: CASSEDGRQETQYF. Written as DNA, the CDR3 is TGCGCCAGCAGCGAGGACGGACGGCAAGAGACCCAGTACTTC.

The J gene is TRBJ2-4, the V gene TRBV29-1; no definite D call. The germline V gene has CDR1 SQVTM and CDR2 ANQGSEA. The CDR3 covers 14 residues. Trimming pared 4 bases from V and 0 bases from J, leaving 10 bases between. The CDR3 loop reads CSVVTILAKNIQYF. The DNA for the CDR3 is TGCAGCGTTGTGACAATTCTAGCCAAAAACATTCAGTACTTC.

The chain is built from TRBV6-5 and TRBJ1-1, with D perhaps matching TRBD1 (5 bases). CDR3 size: 15 residues. From germline, CDR1 is MNHEY and CDR2 SVGAGI. V lost 3 bases and J 3 bases, leaving 14 bases between the germline ends. CDR3 DNA: TGTGCCAGCAGTTATGAGGGAAGAGGGGACACTGAAGCTTTCTTT. Encoded protein: CASSYEGRGDTEAFF.

This clonotype came up a few times. The gene calls are TRBV28 and TRBJ2-2; D is perhaps TRBD1 (6 bases). This CDR3 has 15 residues. Germline CDR1 is MDHEN and CDR2 is SYDVKM. Trimming removed 3 bases at V and 4 bases at J, with 12 bases between. CDR3 in amino acids: CASSFQGSGTGELFF. The CDR3 DNA reads as TGTGCCAGCAGTTTTCAGGGGTCGGGCACCGGGGAGCTGTTTTTT. Looking up the rest from reference TRBV28 and TRBJ2-2 gives the full variable domain: DVKVTQSSRYLVKRTGEKVFLECVQDMDHENMFWYRQDPGLGLRLIYFSYDVKMKEKGDIPEGYSVSREKKERFSLILESASTNQTSMYLCASSFQGSGTGELFFGEGSRLTVL.

The chain recombines TRBV28 with TRBJ1-4, with a tentative D call TRBD1 (6 bases). With 5 bases removed from V and 2 bases from J, the gap between germline ends came to 12 bases. Looked up from germline, CDR1 is MDHEN and CDR2 is SYDVKM. This CDR3 has 15 residues. The CDR3 DNA is TGTGCCAGCAGTCATACAGGGCTGACTAATGAAAAACTGTTTTTT. As protein: CASSHTGLTNEKLFF.

This clonotype appeared many times. This chain joins TRBV11-2 and TRBJ2-7; D is tentatively TRBD1 or TRBD2 (5 bases each). Germline CDR1 and CDR2: SGHAT and FQNNGV. Between the trimmed V and J ends, which lost 6 bases and 3 bases, there was a span of 21 bases. The CDR3 is 16 residues long. The CDR3 region has the DNA TGTGCCAGCAGGTCCGGGGCTTTCCCCCTCGACTACGAGCAGTACTTC. Residues: CASRSGAFPLDYEQYF.

The rearrangement uses TRBV20-1 and TRBJ2-1; D gene ambiguous. The CDR3 covers 12 residues. Per germline, CDR1 DFQATT and CDR2 SNEGSKA (reference sequence). The germline V and J ends were trimmed by 0 bases and 9 bases, with 9 bases remaining between them. The CDR3: CSARERIGEQFF. In DNA, the CDR3 is TGCAGTGCTAGAGAAAGAATCGGTGAGCAGTTCTTC.

V and J are TRBV20-1 and TRBJ2-1, with 10 nucleotides matching TRBD2. V lost 4 bases to trimming and J lost 8 bases; unmatched junction nucleotides: 11. The CDR3 contains 15 residues. Germline CDR1 and CDR2: DFQATT and SNEGSKA (reference sequence). CDR3 loop: CSATLLAGYNDEQFF. CDR3 DNA: TGCAGTGCTACCTTACTAGCGGGGTATAATGATGAGCAGTTCTTC.

This rearrangement joins TRBV20-1 to TRBJ2-7; 7 nucleotides match TRBD1. Losses at the gene ends were 7 bases for V and 1 base for J; bases not matched to a gene: 10. CDR3 size: 14 residues. Germline V gene data show CDR1 as DFQATT and CDR2 as SNEGSKA (reference sequence). CDR3: CSVPDRVDSYEQYF. For the CDR3, the DNA is TGCAGTGTCCCCGACAGGGTGGATTCCTACGAGCAGTACTTC.

The chain has TRBV5-1 and TRBJ2-5, with 7 bases lining up with TRBD2. V lost 3 bases and J lost 1; bases outside the gene matches: 6. CDR1 and CDR2 from the germline V gene are SGHRS and YFSETQ. The length of the CDR3 is 15 residues. CDR3 bases: TGCGCCAGCAGCTCCGCGGGAGTTGGCCAAGAGACCCAGTACTTC. The encoded protein is CASSSAGVGQETQYF.

The chain links TRBV6-5 to TRBJ2-6; D ambiguous. V was shortened by 4 bases and J by 6 bases, with 7 bases between the two germline ends. Per germline, CDR1 MNHEY and CDR2 SVGAGI. The CDR3 sequence is 13 residues long. CDR3 sequence: CASSFDEANVLTF. The CDR3 DNA reads TGTGCCAGCAGTTTCGATGAGGCCAACGTCCTGACTTTC.

The gene calls are TRBV12-3 or TRBV12-4 and TRBJ2-4; 9 positions match TRBD2. V trimming: 6 bases; J trimming: 2 bases; junction bases outside the gene matches: 14. The CDR3 extends over 18 amino acids. The CDR3 sequence is CASSISGRRASTKNIQYF. For the CDR3, the DNA is TGTGCCAGCAGCATTAGCGGGAGAAGGGCGAGCACCAAAAACATTCAGTACTTC.

At least ten counts were recorded for this clonotype. In DNA form, the CDR3 reads TGTGCCATCAGTGATTACTCGAACACTGAAGCTTTCTTT. It encodes CAISDYSNTEAFF. The chain recombines TRBV10-3 with TRBJ1-1; unclear D gene. With 3 bases removed from V and 1 base from J, the gap between germline ends came to 6 bases. The CDR3 spans 13 residues. Germline assignment: CDR1 ENHRY and CDR2 SYGVKD.

A few counts support this clonotype. The chain links TRBV7-3 to TRBJ1-2, with D possibly matching TRBD1 (5 bases). The V and J ends lost 6 bases and 7 bases respectively, with 18 bases between them. The V gene's germline CDR1 is SGHTA and CDR2 FQGTGA. This CDR3 is 14 amino acids long. The CDR3 bases are TGTGCCAGCAGGCAGGGAAGTCATTCCGGTGGCTACACCTTC. Translation gives CASRQGSHSGGYTF.

This chain uses TRBV28 with TRBJ2-7; D is tentatively TRBD1 or TRBD2 (5 bases each). The CDR3 has 15 residues. Trimming shortened V by 5 bases and J by 3 bases, and 17 bases separated the two germline ends. The germline CDR1 and CDR2 sequences are MDHEN and SYDVKM. The DNA for the CDR3 is TGTGCCAGCAGTCGATGGGACGGCCCGAACTACGAGCAGTACTTC. Translation: CASSRWDGPNYEQYF.

V gene TRBV7-8 combines with J gene TRBJ2-7; D is undetermined. Looked up from germline, CDR1 is SGHVS and CDR2 is FQNEAQ. This CDR3 is built from 17 residues. Trimming took 1 base from V and 0 from J, leaving 16 bases between them. The CDR3 region has the DNA TGTGCCAGCAGCTTAGACGGCCTAGAGGCGAGCTCCTACGAGCAGTACTTC. Protein: CASSLDGLEASSYEQYF.

This clonotype was counted between two and nine times. The CDR3 DNA follows: TGTGCCAGCAGCTTAGAGGGGGGGCGGACCGGGGAGCTGTTTTTT. This encodes CASSLEGGRTGELFF. The chain carries TRBV7-2 and TRBJ2-2, with D tentatively TRBD2 (7 bases). V dropped 1 base and J dropped 5 bases, with 11 bases sitting between them. The CDR3 spans 15 residues. Germline loops: CDR1 SGHTA, CDR2 FQGNSA.